The sequence of this TCR beta chain was determined in a study of OX40 agonist ivuxolimab in advanced cancers. Study at large: A partial response was reached by three patients: one with hepatocellular carcinoma and two with cutaneous melanoma. Overall study findings and caveats: At 0.1-3.0 mg/kg, partial responders had clonal expansion among the lowest observed.

To note about this clone: What it binds is not known.

TCRdb's table, derived via immunoSEQ multiplex PCR, lists solely in-frame clones and lacks some. Here the sample spans some 60,000 clones, about 89% being singletons. Per germline, CDR1 SGHRS and CDR2 YFSETQ. This CDR3 region has 14 residues. V was cut by 4 bases and J by 4 bases, with 13 bases left in between. Specimen: CD4+ or CD8+ T cells sorted from blood, collected in a trial of the OX40 agonist ivuxolimab. This TCR came from an adult with an advanced solid tumor such as melanoma, head and neck, liver or kidney cancer. The chain uses TRBV5-1 and TRBJ2-3; D possibly uses TRBD1 or TRBD2 (5 bases each). The CDR3 sequence: CASSSPGTADTQYF. CDR3 bases: TGCGCCAGCAGCAGCCCGGGGACCGCAGATACGCAGTATTTT.